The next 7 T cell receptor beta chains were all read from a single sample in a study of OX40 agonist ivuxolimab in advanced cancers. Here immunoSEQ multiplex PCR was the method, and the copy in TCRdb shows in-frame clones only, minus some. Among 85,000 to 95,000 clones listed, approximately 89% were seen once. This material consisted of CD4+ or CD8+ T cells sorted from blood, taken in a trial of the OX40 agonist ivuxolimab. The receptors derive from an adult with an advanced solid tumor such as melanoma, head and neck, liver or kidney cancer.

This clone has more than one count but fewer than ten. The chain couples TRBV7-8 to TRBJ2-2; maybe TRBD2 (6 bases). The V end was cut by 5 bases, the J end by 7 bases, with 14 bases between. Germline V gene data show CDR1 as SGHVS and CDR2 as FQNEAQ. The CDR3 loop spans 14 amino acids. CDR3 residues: CASSRAGDSGELFF. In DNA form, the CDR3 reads TGTGCCAGCAGCCGAGCGGGTGACAGCGGGGAGCTGTTTTTT.

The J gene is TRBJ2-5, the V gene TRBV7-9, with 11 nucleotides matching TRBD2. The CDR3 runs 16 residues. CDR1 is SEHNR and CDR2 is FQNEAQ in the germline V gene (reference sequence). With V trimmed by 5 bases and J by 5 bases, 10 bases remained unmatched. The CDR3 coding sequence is TGTGCCAGCAGCAAGACTAGCGGGATGAGAGGGGAGACCCAGTACTTC. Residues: CASSKTSGMRGETQYF. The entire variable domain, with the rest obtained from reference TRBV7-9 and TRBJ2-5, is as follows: DTGVSQNPRHKITKRGQNVTFRCDPISEHNRLYWYRQTLGQGPEFLTYFQNEAQLEKSRLLSDRFSAERPKGSFSTLEIQRTEQGDSAMYLCASSKTSGMRGETQYFGPGTRLLVL.

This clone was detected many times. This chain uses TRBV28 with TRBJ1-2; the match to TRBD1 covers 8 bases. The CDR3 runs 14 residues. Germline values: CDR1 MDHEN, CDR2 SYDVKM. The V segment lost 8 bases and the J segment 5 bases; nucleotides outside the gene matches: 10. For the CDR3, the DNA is TGTGCCAGCGCCAGACAGGGGCGGGCATATGGCTACACCTTC. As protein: CASARQGRAYGYTF.

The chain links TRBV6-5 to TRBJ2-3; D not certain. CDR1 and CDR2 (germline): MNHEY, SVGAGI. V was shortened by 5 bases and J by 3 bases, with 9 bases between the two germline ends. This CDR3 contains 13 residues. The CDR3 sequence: CASSIGLTDTQYF. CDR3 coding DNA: TGTGCCAGCAGTATAGGGTTAACAGATACGCAGTATTTT.

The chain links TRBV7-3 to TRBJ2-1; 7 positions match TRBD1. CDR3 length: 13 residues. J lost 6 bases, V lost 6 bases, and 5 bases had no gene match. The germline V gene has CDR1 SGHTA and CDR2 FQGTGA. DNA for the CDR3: TGTGCCAGCAGGTACTCAGGGGGCAATGAGCAGTTCTTC. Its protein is CASRYSGGNEQFF.

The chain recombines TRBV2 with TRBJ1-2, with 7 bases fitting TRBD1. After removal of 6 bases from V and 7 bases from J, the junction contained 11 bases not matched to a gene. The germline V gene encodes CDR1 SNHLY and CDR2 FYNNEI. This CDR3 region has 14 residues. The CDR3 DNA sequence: TGTGCCAGCAGGCCCAGGGGGGAGTGGCGTGGCTACACCTTC. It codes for CASRPRGEWRGYTF.

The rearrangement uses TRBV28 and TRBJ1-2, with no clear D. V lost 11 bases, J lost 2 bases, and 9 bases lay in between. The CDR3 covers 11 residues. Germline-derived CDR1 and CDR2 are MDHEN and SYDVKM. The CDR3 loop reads CAYRENYGYTF. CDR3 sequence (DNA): TGTGCCTATCGGGAGAACTATGGCTACACCTTC.